This T cell receptor (beta chain) was found in a study of shared clonotypes between healthy human individuals. Study-level findings and limits: Generally, estimated richness proved larger in naive subsets than it did in memory subsets. Sampling covered blood only; tissue repertoires likely differ.

Selected positively for CCR7 and CD45RO-negative, naive CD8 cells excluded terminally differentiated effector memory CD45RA+ cells. Each sample came from a Caucasian adult donor living in Nashville, Tennessee. The V segment lost 1 base and the J segment 4 bases; nucleotides outside the gene matches: 4. Germline-derived CDR1 and CDR2 are SGHDN and FVKESK. CDR3 length: 15 amino acids. With regard to this clone: Its antigen remains unidentified.

Data came from immunoSEQ multiplex PCR; TCRdb stores just in-frame clones and leaves some out. Here the sample spans millions of clones, over 85% being singletons. The receptor's source is a man between 18 and 29 years old in good health. This rearrangement joins TRBV14 to TRBJ1-2, with TRBD1 matching over 9 bases. Material: naive CD8+ T cells sorted from blood. CDR3 bases: TGTGCCAGCAGCCAAGGGACAGGGGTCGGCTATGGCTACACCTTC. Amino acids: CASSQGTGVGYGYTF.